This is a list of T cell receptor beta chains from one sample in a study of cytomegalovirus exposure and HLA in healthy donors. The protocol was immunoSEQ multiplex PCR, while the TCRdb copy is restricted to in-frame clones and leaves out a portion. The sample consists of approximately 120,000 clones, roughly 70% of them appearing once. The source material was PBMCs. The receptors come from a woman aged 70-85 years in good health and CMV-seropositive. The CDR3 runs from the conserved cysteine through the conserved F or W. D genes are given only for firm matches. The size entry is marked missing in some rows and otherwise reads once, few, many or a size class.

D: TRBD1; J: TRBJ1-2; V: TRBV5-1; size: .; CDR3: CASSPGGTGRTLGYTF; DNA: TGCGCCAGCAGCCCTGGTGGGACAGGGAGAACTTTGGGCTACACCTTC
D: .; J: TRBJ1-6; V: TRBV7-9; size: .; CDR3: CASSPGVIGYNSPLHF; DNA: TGTGCCAGCAGCCCCGGGGTAATAGGCTATAATTCACCCCTCCACTTT
D: TRBD2; J: TRBJ2-7; V: TRBV29-1; size: .; CDR3: CSVGEGLAGPYEQYF; DNA: TGCAGCGTTGGTGAGGGCCTAGCGGGACCCTACGAGCAGTACTTC
D: .; J: TRBJ2-5; V: TRBV30; size: .; CDR3: CAWATLAQETQYF; DNA: TGTGCCTGGGCTACCCTAGCGCAGGAGACCCAGTACTTC
D: .; J: TRBJ1-5; V: TRBV19; size: .; CDR3: CASSIEASRNQPQHF; DNA: TGTGCCAGTAGTATTGAAGCTTCCCGCAATCAGCCCCAGCATTTT
D: TRBD1; J: TRBJ2-1; V: TRBV5-6; size: .; CDR3: CASSWGQGAANEQFF; DNA: TGTGCCAGCAGCTGGGGACAGGGGGCCGCCAATGAGCAGTTCTTC
D: .; J: TRBJ1-2; V: TRBV29-1; size: few; CDR3: CSAPFRVGATNYGYTF; DNA: TGCAGCGCCCCCTTCCGTGTGGGAGCTACTAACTATGGCTACACCTTC
D: TRBD1; J: TRBJ1-1; V: TRBV7-2; size: few; CDR3: CASSLTGGLNTEAFF; DNA: TGTGCCAGCAGCTTAACAGGGGGCCTCAACACTGAAGCTTTCTTT
D: .; J: TRBJ1-3; V: TRBV7-8; size: .; CDR3: CASSPLTLISGNTIYF; DNA: TGTGCCAGCAGCCCTCTAACCCTGATCTCTGGAAACACCATATATTTT
D: .; J: TRBJ2-3; V: TRBV7-2; size: .; CDR3: CASSPSLGGAYTDTQYF; DNA: TGTGCCAGCAGCCCCTCCTTAGGGGGAGCCTACACAGATACGCAGTATTTT
D: TRBD2; J: TRBJ2-1; V: TRBV13; size: .; CDR3: CASSFRPSGGDEQFF; DNA: TGTGCCAGCAGCTTTAGGCCTAGCGGGGGGGATGAGCAGTTCTTC
D: TRBD2; J: TRBJ2-2; V: TRBV27; size: .; CDR3: CASSRLAPNTGELFF; DNA: TGTGCCAGCAGTCGACTAGCCCCTAACACCGGGGAGCTGTTTTTT
D: TRBD1; J: TRBJ1-1; V: TRBV7-8; size: .; CDR3: CASSLRDRLVYTEAFF; DNA: TGTGCCAGCAGCCTCCGGGACAGGCTAGTGTACACTGAAGCTTTCTTT
D: .; J: TRBJ1-5; V: TRBV7-9; size: .; CDR3: CASSSDSRLPQHF; DNA: TGTGCCAGCAGCTCAGACAGCAGACTTCCCCAGCATTTT
D: TRBD2; J: TRBJ2-1; V: TRBV4-3; size: .; CDR3: CASSQDWPGVAGGRNEQFF; DNA: TGCGCCAGCAGCCAAGATTGGCCTGGAGTAGCGGGGGGGCGGAATGAGCAGTTCTTC
D: .; J: TRBJ2-7; V: TRBV5-4; size: .; CDR3: CASSFFDRAYEQYF; DNA: TGTGCCAGCAGCTTCTTCGACAGAGCCTACGAGCAGTACTTC
D: .; J: TRBJ2-3; V: TRBV6-5; size: .; CDR3: CASSLGGAGTDTQYF; DNA: TGTGCCAGCAGTTTAGGGGGGGCAGGCACAGATACGCAGTATTTT
D: .; J: TRBJ1-3; V: TRBV10-3; size: .; CDR3: CAISQDSSSGNTIYF; DNA: TGTGCCATCAGCCAGGACTCCAGCTCTGGAAACACCATATATTTT
D: .; J: TRBJ2-7; V: TRBV5-6; size: .; CDR3: CASSLGQYSYEQYF; DNA: TGTGCCAGCAGCTTGGGACAGTATTCCTACGAGCAGTACTTC
D: .; J: TRBJ1-1; V: TRBV6-1; size: .; CDR3: CASPQSMNTEAFF; DNA: TGTGCCAGCCCACAGAGCATGAACACTGAAGCTTTCTTT
D: .; J: TRBJ2-7; V: TRBV11-3; size: .; CDR3: CASSLFSAAGEQYF; DNA: TGTGCCAGCAGCTTGTTCAGTGCGGCGGGGGAGCAGTACTTC
D: TRBD2; J: TRBJ2-7; V: TRBV7-2; size: .; CDR3: CASSYQSGGAGYEQYF; DNA: TGTGCCAGCAGCTACCAAAGCGGGGGGGCGGGTTACGAGCAGTACTTC
D: .; J: TRBJ1-2; V: TRBV9; size: .; CDR3: CASSVGLQGINYGYTF; DNA: TGTGCCAGCAGCGTGGGTCTCCAGGGCATTAACTATGGCTACACCTTC
D: TRBD1; J: TRBJ2-7; V: TRBV19; size: .; CDR3: CASTGGSSYEQYF; DNA: TGTGCCAGTACAGGGGGTAGCTCCTACGAGCAGTACTTC
D: .; J: TRBJ1-2; V: TRBV25-1; size: .; CDR3: CASSESTGVAEGGYGYTF; DNA: TGTGCCAGCAGTGAATCAACTGGGGTGGCCGAAGGAGGCTATGGCTACACCTTC
D: .; J: TRBJ1-1; V: TRBV27; size: once; CDR3: CASSLFGTNTEAFF; DNA: TGTGCCAGCAGTTTATTCGGGACAAACACTGAAGCTTTCTTT
D: TRBD2; J: TRBJ2-3; V: TRBV2; size: .; CDR3: CARSAGGSTDTQYF; DNA: TGTGCCAGGTCGGCGGGGGGTTCCACAGATACGCAGTATTTT
D: TRBD1; J: TRBJ1-2; V: TRBV15; size: .; CDR3: CATRETGNSNYGYTF; DNA: TGTGCCACCAGGGAGACAGGGAACTCTAACTATGGCTACACCTTC
D: TRBD1; J: TRBJ1-1; V: TRBV7-6; size: .; CDR3: CASSLAGTGAMNTEAFF; DNA: TGTGCCAGCAGCTTAGCTGGGACAGGGGCCATGAACACTGAAGCTTTCTTT
D: .; J: TRBJ1-2; V: TRBV6-5; size: .; CDR3: CASSFGPSIDGYTF; DNA: TGTGCCAGCAGTTTTGGGCCAAGTATAGATGGCTACACCTTC
D: TRBD1; J: TRBJ2-7; V: TRBV7-2; size: .; CDR3: CASSSDRGYEQYF; DNA: TGTGCCAGCAGCTCGGACAGGGGTTACGAGCAGTACTTC
D: TRBD1; J: TRBJ1-2; V: TRBV30; size: .; CDR3: CAWSVLVTGGRGYTF; DNA: TGTGCCTGGAGTGTACTGGTAACAGGGGGAAGAGGCTACACCTTC
D: TRBD1; J: TRBJ1-2; V: TRBV6-5; size: .; CDR3: CASSAGTVYGYTF; DNA: TGTGCCAGCAGTGCCGGGACAGTCTATGGCTACACCTTC
D: .; J: TRBJ2-2; V: TRBV9; size: few; CDR3: CASSAAAGNTGELFF; DNA: TGTGCCAGCAGCGCCGCGGCGGGGAACACCGGGGAGCTGTTTTTT
D: .; J: TRBJ1-1; V: TRBV1; size: .; CDR3: CTSSQERLGQGIFTEAFF; DNA: TGCACCAGCAGCCAAGAAAGATTAGGACAGGGCATTTTCACTGAAGCTTTCTTT
D: .; J: TRBJ1-3; V: TRBV30; size: .; CDR3: CAWSVTGSGNTIYF; DNA: TGTGCCTGGAGTGTAACTGGCTCTGGAAACACCATATATTTT
D: .; J: TRBJ2-1; V: TRBV6-1; size: .; CDR3: CASTRADSSYNEQFF; DNA: TGTGCCAGCACCCGGGCAGACAGCTCCTACAATGAGCAGTTCTTC
D: .; J: TRBJ2-2; V: TRBV5-1; size: .; CDR3: CASSLFRGTSGELFF; DNA: TGCGCCAGCAGCTTGTTCCGGGGGACGAGCGGGGAGCTGTTTTTT
D: .; J: TRBJ2-4; V: TRBV30; size: .; CDR3: CAWSGGVGRIVQYF; DNA: TGTGCCTGGAGCGGGGGAGTAGGCCGGATAGTTCAGTACTTC
D: .; J: TRBJ2-7; V: TRBV7-9; size: .; CDR3: CASSPLTYEQYF; DNA: TGTGCCAGCAGCCCCCTAACCTACGAGCAGTACTTC
D: .; J: TRBJ2-2; V: TRBV11-2; size: .; CDR3: CASSSTRGGELFF; DNA: TGTGCCAGCAGCTCCACCCGCGGCGGGGAGCTGTTTTTT
D: TRBD1; J: TRBJ1-1; V: TRBV5-8; size: .; CDR3: CASSTKTGLNTEAFF; DNA: TGTGCCAGCAGCACAAAGACAGGGTTGAACACTGAAGCTTTCTTT
D: .; J: TRBJ2-2; V: TRBV19; size: few; CDR3: CASSIATNTGELFF; DNA: TGTGCCAGTAGTATAGCCACGAACACCGGGGAGCTGTTTTTT
D: TRBD2; J: TRBJ2-7; V: TRBV6-5; size: .; CDR3: CASSRGTIYYEQYF; DNA: TGTGCCAGCAGTCGCGGGACTATCTACTACGAGCAGTACTTC
D: .; J: TRBJ1-1; V: TRBV2; size: few; CDR3: CASRIQKNTEAFF; DNA: TGTGCCAGCAGAATACAGAAGAACACTGAAGCTTTCTTT
D: .; J: TRBJ1-6; V: TRBV6-1; size: .; CDR3: CASRAQTYNSPLHF; DNA: TGTGCCAGCAGGGCCCAGACCTATAATTCACCCCTCCACTTT
D: .; J: TRBJ2-2; V: TRBV7-9; size: .; CDR3: CASSSRSPFPGELFF; DNA: TGTGCCAGCAGCTCCAGGTCTCCCTTCCCCGGGGAGCTGTTTTTT
D: .; J: TRBJ1-2; V: TRBV6-5; size: .; CDR3: CASSYLSSWAGYTF; DNA: TGTGCCAGCAGTTACTTATCGTCGTGGGCTGGCTACACCTTC
D: TRBD2; J: TRBJ2-5; V: TRBV7-2; size: .; CDR3: CASRGRGGLETQYF; DNA: TGTGCCAGCAGGGGACGGGGGGGCCTGGAGACCCAGTACTTC
D: .; J: TRBJ2-3; V: TRBV6-5; size: few; CDR3: CASSSVTDTQYF; DNA: TGTGCCAGCAGTTCGGTTACAGATACGCAGTATTTT
D: TRBD2; J: TRBJ2-3; V: TRBV10-3; size: .; CDR3: CATRTRTPTSGGRDTQYF; DNA: TGTGCCACCCGCACGCGGACCCCAACTAGCGGGGGGAGGGATACGCAGTATTTT
D: .; J: TRBJ1-2; V: TRBV2; size: .; CDR3: CASSEAAGDWGYTF; DNA: TGTGCCAGCAGTGAAGCCGCGGGGGATTGGGGCTACACCTTC
D: .; J: TRBJ1-2; V: TRBV6-5; size: .; CDR3: CASSLPGDGYTF; DNA: TGTGCCAGCAGCCTCCCAGGGGATGGCTACACCTTC
D: .; J: TRBJ1-5; V: TRBV19; size: .; CDR3: CASDSRGNQPQHF; DNA: TGTGCCTCGGACAGCCGAGGGAATCAGCCCCAGCATTTT
D: TRBD1; J: TRBJ1-2; V: TRBV18; size: .; CDR3: CASSPVGQGHGYTF; DNA: TGTGCCAGCTCACCAGTGGGACAGGGCCATGGCTACACCTTC
D: .; J: TRBJ1-2; V: TRBV29-1; size: .; CDR3: CSADDRNYGYTF; DNA: TGCAGCGCAGACGACAGGAACTATGGCTACACCTTC
D: TRBD1; J: TRBJ1-4; V: TRBV4-1; size: few; CDR3: CASSPGTANEKLFF; DNA: TGCGCCAGCAGCCCTGGGACAGCTAATGAAAAACTGTTTTTT
D: .; J: TRBJ1-2; V: TRBV5-6; size: few; CDR3: CASSLAGQGRRTYGYTF; DNA: TGTGCCAGCAGCTTGGCTGGTCAGGGAAGAAGGACCTATGGCTACACCTTC
D: .; J: TRBJ2-2; V: TRBV5-4; size: .; CDR3: CASSLRVGELFF; DNA: TGTGCCAGCAGCTTGCGAGTCGGGGAGCTGTTTTTT